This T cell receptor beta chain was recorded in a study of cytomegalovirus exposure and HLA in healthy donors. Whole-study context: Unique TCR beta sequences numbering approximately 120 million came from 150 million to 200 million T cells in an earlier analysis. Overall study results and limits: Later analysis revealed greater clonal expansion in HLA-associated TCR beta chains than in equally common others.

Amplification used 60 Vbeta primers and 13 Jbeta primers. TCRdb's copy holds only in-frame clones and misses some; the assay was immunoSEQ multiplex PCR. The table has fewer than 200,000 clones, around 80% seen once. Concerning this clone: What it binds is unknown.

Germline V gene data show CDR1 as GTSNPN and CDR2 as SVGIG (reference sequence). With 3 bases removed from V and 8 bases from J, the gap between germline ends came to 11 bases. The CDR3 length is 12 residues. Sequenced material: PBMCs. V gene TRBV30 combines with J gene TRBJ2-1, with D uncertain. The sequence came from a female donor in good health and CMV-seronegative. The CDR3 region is CAWRRKADEQFF. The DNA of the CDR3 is TGTGCCTGGAGAAGAAAGGCGGATGAGCAGTTCTTC. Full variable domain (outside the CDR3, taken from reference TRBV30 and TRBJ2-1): SQTIHQWPATLVQPVGSPLSLECTVEGTSNPNLYWYRQAAGRGLQLLFYSVGIGQISSEVPQNLSASRPQDRQFILSSKKLLLSDSGFYLCAWRRKADEQFFGPGTRLTVL.